The next 13 T cell receptor beta chains were all read from a single sample in a study of control samples from healthy donors and cancer patients. Data came from immunoSEQ multiplex PCR; TCRdb stores just in-frame clones and leaves some out. The profile shows 95,000 to 100,000 clones, approximately 90% of them singletons. The specimen sequenced was blood. All receptors come from a young man in good health.

The chain couples TRBV6-6 to TRBJ2-3; perhaps TRBD1 as D (7 bases). Deletions cut 5 bases from V and 4 bases from J, with 19 bases between. The CDR3 has 16 amino acids. CDR1 and CDR2 from the germline V gene are MNHNY and SVGAGI (reference sequence). CDR3 coding DNA: TGTGCCAGCAGTCCATCGGTCGGAGGGGGCCCAGATACGCAGTATTTT. It specifies CASSPSVGGGPDTQYF.

The chain recombines TRBV5-4 with TRBJ2-3; D gene ambiguous. The CDR3 totals 14 residues. In germline, CDR1 is SGHNT, CDR2 YYREEE (reference sequence). Trimming shortened V by 4 bases and J by 2 bases, and 11 bases separated the two germline ends. CDR3 sequence (DNA): TGTGCCAGCAGCCTCCCGATCTACACAGATACGCAGTATTTT. This sequence encodes CASSLPIYTDTQYF.

This clone was counted once. The rearrangement joins TRBV4-1 to TRBJ2-5; D is ambiguous. Germline loops: CDR1 MGHRA, CDR2 YSYEKL. The CDR3 totals 11 residues. Deletions cut 0 bases from V and 7 bases from J, with 3 bases between. In nucleotides, the CDR3 is TGCGCCAGCAGCCAAGAAGGGACCCAGTACTTC. Translating gives CASSQEGTQYF.

With regard to this clone: Other DNA sequences in this sample translate to the same CDR3. The chain is built from TRBV10-1 and TRBJ2-3, with 7 bases fitting TRBD1. With 6 bases clipped from V and 1 base from J, the junction kept 1 base outside the gene matches. The CDR3 spans 13 residues. Germline CDR1 WNHNN, CDR2 SYGVQD (reference sequence). In DNA form, the CDR3 reads TGCGCCAGCAGCGGACAGGGCACAGATACGCAGTATTTT. As protein: CASSGQGTDTQYF.

This chain links TRBV6-6 with TRBJ2-7, with D uncertain. Trimming cost V 6 bases and J 4 bases, with 10 bases left between them. Germline CDR1 reads MNHNY; CDR2 reads SVGAGI (reference sequence). The CDR3 is 12 amino acids. This CDR3 reads CASSRTEYEQYF. The CDR3 nucleotides read TGTGCCAGCAGCAGAACTGAATACGAGCAGTACTTC.

The rearrangement links TRBV27 to TRBJ1-5, with D perhaps TRBD1 (6 bases). The CDR3 is 14 residues long. V lost 4 bases, J lost 3 bases, and 10 bases lay in between. Germline values: CDR1 MNHEY, CDR2 SMNVEV (reference sequence). The CDR3 DNA reads TGTGCCAGCAGTTCCAGGGGACCCAATCAGCCCCAGCATTTT. The encoded protein is CASSSRGPNQPQHF.

The chain couples TRBV6-1 to TRBJ1-5, with TRBD1 as a possible D gene (5 bases). The V gene lost 1 base and the J gene lost 2 bases, with 27 bases spanning the gap. The length of the CDR3 is 21 residues. Germline V gene sequence: CDR1 MNHNS, CDR2 SASEGT. The CDR3 loop is CASSEGFLSGPPPWGNQPQHF. The CDR3 bases are TGTGCCAGCAGTGAAGGATTTTTATCGGGACCGCCCCCTTGGGGCAATCAGCCCCAGCATTTT.

This chain links TRBV7-9 with TRBJ2-1; possible D gene TRBD1, 5 bases. The V gene lost 4 bases and the J gene lost 1 base, with 20 bases spanning the gap. The CDR3 is made up of 18 amino acids. Germline V gives CDR1 SEHNR, CDR2 FQNEAQ (reference sequence). CDR3 residues: CASSSPTLGEKSYNEQFF. CDR3 nucleotides: TGTGCCAGCAGCTCTCCAACGTTAGGGGAAAAGTCCTACAATGAGCAGTTCTTC.

Written as DNA, the CDR3 is TGTGCCACCAGTGATACTACAGGGGTGGGAAGAGCTTTCTTT. Amino acids: CATSDTTGVGRAFF. V and J are TRBV24-1 and TRBJ1-1, with TRBD1 matching over 7 bases. Losses at the gene ends were 3 bases for V and 10 bases for J; bases not matched to a gene: 10. The V gene's germline CDR1 is KGHDR and CDR2 SFDVKD. The CDR3 contains 14 residues.

The J gene is TRBJ2-1, the V gene TRBV5-1; TRBD2 aligns across 14 bases. The CDR3 is made up of 15 amino acids. The ends lost 7 bases at V and 8 bases at J; junction bases unmatched: 8. Germline CDR1 is SGHRS and CDR2 is YFSETQ. The CDR3 bases are TGCGCCAGCGGTTCGACTAGCGGGAGGGCCCATGAGCAGTTCTTC. It yields the protein CASGSTSGRAHEQFF.

This clone was seen more than once but under ten times. The rearrangement links TRBV2 to TRBJ2-7, with 10 bases aligning to TRBD1. CDR3 size: 15 residues. The V and J ends lost 7 bases and 0 bases, in that order; junction bases with no gene match: 6. CDR1 and CDR2 from the germline V gene are SNHLY and FYNNEI. CDR3 coding DNA: TGTGCCAGCAACGACCGGGACAGGGGCTCCTACGAGCAGTACTTC. Residues: CASNDRDRGSYEQYF.

The V and J genes are TRBV7-6 and TRBJ1-5, with D unclear. Trimming left V 2 bases short and J 7 bases short, with 9 bases between. From germline, CDR1 is SGHVS and CDR2 FNYEAQ. The CDR3 spans 13 residues. CDR3 nucleotide sequence: TGTGCCAGCAGCTTAACGGGTGGGCAGCCCCAGCATTTT. It is translated as CASSLTGGQPQHF.

V and J are TRBV5-1 and TRBJ1-5; D perhaps matches TRBD1 (5 bases). Germline CDR1 SGHRS, CDR2 YFSETQ. The CDR3 length is 14 residues. V was pared by 4 bases and J by 7 bases, with 15 bases between. The CDR3 DNA follows: TGCGCCAGCAGCCTTGGTGGGGGTAGGCAGCCCCAGCATTTT. Translating it yields CASSLGGGRQPQHF.